This T cell receptor (beta chain) was recorded in a study of blood T cell repertoires in COVID-19. Looking at the study overall: Researchers got acute and convalescent COVID-19 samples from the United States, Italy and Spain.

This CDR3 spans 16 amino acids. V was pared by 4 bases and J by 5 bases, with 6 bases of the junction left unmatched. Germline V CDR1 and CDR2: LNHDA, SQIVND (reference sequence). Profiled with immunoSEQ multiplex PCR; TCRdb holds only in-frame clones, not every one. The table lists 60,000 or so clones, approximately 86% of them singletons, with roughly 8% in the top ten. Sequencing input: peripheral blood. J is TRBJ2-1 and V is TRBV19, with TRBD2 matching over 12 bases. This TCR derives from a woman in her seventies with active COVID-19. As DNA, the CDR3 is TGTGCCAGTAGTAGGCTAGCGGGAGGGGGAGACAATGAGCAGTTCTTC. It codes for CASSRLAGGGDNEQFF.